The source of this T cell receptor beta chain is a study of tumor and adjacent non-tumor tissue in lung cancer. Study at large: The cohort had 12 adenocarcinoma, 2 squamous cell and 1 small cell patients. The patients, 10 to 11 men and 5 women, were 31 to 76 with stage I to III disease. Broader study findings: Top 100 clones took a larger repertoire share in normal lung.

This sample's RNA came from whole unsorted tissue. Between August and November 2014, newly diagnosed, chemotherapy-naive lung cancer patients underwent thoracic surgery in China. Concerning this clonotype itself: The antigen remains undetermined.

The CDR3 sequence is 14 residues long. Trimming at V came to 10 bases and at J to 3 bases, leaving 11 bases not matched to a gene. A modified ARM-PCR protocol with three rounds of nested PCR amplified TCRbeta. A single record per CDR3 protein comes from TCRdb applying MiXCR to the multiplex PCR reads. The sample contains 200,000 to 250,000 distinct CDR3 sequences, 70% to 75% of which appear only once. This chain uses TRBV12-3 or TRBV12-4 with TRBJ1-1; 7 nucleotides line up with TRBD1. The sample consisted of lung tumor tissue. The receptor's source is a man aged 60 to 69 with non-small cell lung cancer. This CDR3 reads CATTGVSRYTEAFF. Written as DNA, the CDR3 is TGTGCCACCACAGGGGTTTCTCGCTACACTGAAGCTTTCTTT.